This TCR beta chain was recovered during a study of OX40 agonist ivuxolimab in advanced cancers. Turning to the study itself: Under the entry rules, prior anti-PD-1, anti-PD-L1 or anti-CTLA-4 therapy was allowed, and more than 35% had some. The study, taken as a whole, reports: Average numbers of expanded clones were greater in CD8+ T cells than in CD4+.

This table comes from immunoSEQ multiplex PCR, and its TCRdb copy is limited to in-frame clones, with some not included. The table lists roughly 42,000 clones, roughly nine tenths of them singletons. Trimming removed 5 bases at V and 5 bases at J, with 3 bases between. CDR3 length: 10 residues. Germline loops: CDR1 PRHDT, CDR2 FYEKMQ (reference sequence). A history of autoimmune disease or systemic immunosuppression excluded patients. The investigators sampled blood at baseline, at cycle 4 day 1, and at cycle 7 day 1. A word on this clone: Antigen unknown.

The receptor's source is an adult with an advanced solid tumor such as melanoma, head and neck, liver or kidney cancer. The chain couples TRBV13 to TRBJ1-1; D uncertain. Sample: CD4+ or CD8+ T cells sorted from blood, taken in a trial of the OX40 agonist ivuxolimab. The CDR3 DNA is TGTGCCAGCAGCGAGACTGAAGCTTTCTTT. It yields the protein CASSETEAFF. Filled out from reference TRBV13 and TRBJ1-1, the complete variable domain reads AAGVIQSPRHLIKEKRETATLKCYPIPRHDTVYWYQQGPGQDPQFLISFYEKMQSDKGSIPDRFSAQQFSDYHSELNMSSLELGDSALYFCASSETEAFFGQGTRLTVV.